This passage covers 29 T cell receptor beta chains from one sample sequenced in a study of identical twins. TCRdb redid the calling of the 5' RACE reads with MiXCR, one entry per CDR3 protein. The sample carries 1.5 million to 2 million distinct CDR3 sequences, roughly 35% recorded once. The sequenced sample consisted of cord blood. The receptors were gathered from a newborn girl in good health.

The sample holds a few counts of this clonotype. The rearrangement uses TRBV7-2 and TRBJ1-4; D uncertain. V shed 0 bases and J shed 4 bases, with 9 bases lying between them. The CDR3 runs 15 residues. From germline, CDR1 is SGHTA and CDR2 FQGNSA. The DNA for the CDR3 is TGTGCCAGCAGCTTAGCAGGGAATTATAATGAAAAACTGTTTTTT. Translated: CASSLAGNYNEKLFF.

This clonotype was found a few times. The chain joins TRBV20-1 to TRBJ2-1, with 9 nucleotides matching TRBD2. This CDR3 has 15 residues. The germline CDR1 and CDR2 sequences are DFQATT and SNEGSKA (reference sequence). V lost 3 bases, J lost 15 bases, and 18 bases stayed unmatched. CDR3 amino acids: CSASYIRREGLRVFF. The CDR3 region has the DNA TGCAGTGCTAGCTATATTCGGCGGGAGGGCCTTAGGGTGTTCTTC.

This clonotype was counted many times. This chain joins TRBV29-1 and TRBJ2-1, with D possibly TRBD2 on 5 matching bases. This CDR3 is 17 amino acids long. From germline, CDR1 is SQVTM and CDR2 ANQGSEA. The germline V and J ends were trimmed by 0 bases and 0 bases, with 15 bases remaining between them. CDR3 coding DNA: TGCAGCGTTGAAGATCCTTGGCAGCGGTCCTCCTACAATGAGCAGTTCTTC. Its protein is CSVEDPWQRSSYNEQFF.

A few counts support this clonotype. The CDR3 loop reads CSARRPSNYNEQFF. The CDR3 DNA follows: TGCAGTGCTAGAAGGCCAAGCAACTACAATGAGCAGTTCTTC. The chain carries TRBV20-1 and TRBJ2-1; D gene uncertain. Looked up from germline, CDR1 is DFQATT and CDR2 is SNEGSKA (reference sequence). The CDR3 extends over 14 amino acids. V lost 2 bases and J lost 3, with 11 bases in between.

This clonotype was observed a few times. The chain has TRBV6-1 and TRBJ2-7; D unresolved. CDR1 is MNHNS and CDR2 is SASEGT in the germline V gene. V was clipped by 7 bases and J by 0 bases, with 13 bases between them. CDR3 length: 14 residues. The CDR3 region is CASIRAVTSYEQYF. The CDR3 DNA reads TGTGCCAGCATCCGTGCCGTAACCTCCTACGAGCAGTACTTC.

On this clonotype: This may be a read error, as it is one base from a much larger clone. This chain links TRBV3-1 with TRBJ2-7, with 12 bases that match TRBD2. The length of the CDR3 is 13 residues. V dropped 7 bases and J dropped 3; count of bases not matched to a gene: 1. Germline assignment: CDR1 LGHDT and CDR2 YNNKEL (reference sequence). The CDR3 sequence: CASKTSGGYEQYF. The CDR3 nucleotides read TGTGCCAGCAAGACTAGCGGGGGCTACGAGCAGTACTTC.

J is TRBJ1-5 and V is TRBV2; D gene uncertain. V gave up 7 bases and J gave up 3 bases, with 19 bases separating them. The germline V gene has CDR1 SNHLY and CDR2 FYNNEI. The CDR3 length is 16 residues. CDR3 amino acids: CASTRTGGANNQPQHF. For the CDR3, the DNA is TGTGCCAGCACTCGGACGGGCGGCGCGAACAATCAGCCCCAGCATTTT.

The chain recombines TRBV21-1 with TRBJ2-5. TRBV21-1 is deemed a pseudogene. The CDR3 is 14 residues long. CDR3 bases: TGTGCCAGCAGCCAAGCGGGCTGGAGAGAGACCCAGTACTTC. This gives the protein CASSQAGWRETQYF.

This rearrangement joins TRBV12-3 or TRBV12-4 to TRBJ1-6, with D perhaps TRBD1 (6 bases). The CDR3 is 17 amino acids. Trimming took 2 bases from V and 6 from J, leaving 17 bases between them. DNA for the CDR3: TGTGCCAGCAGTTTAATATTTGTCGGGGGCCCTAATTCACCCCTCCACTTT. Translation: CASSLIFVGGPNSPLHF.

This chain joins TRBV20-1 and TRBJ1-1; maybe TRBD1 (5 bases). Trimming took 3 bases from V and 2 from J, leaving 13 bases between them. This CDR3 is 14 amino acids long. Per germline, CDR1 DFQATT and CDR2 SNEGSKA (reference sequence). CDR3 nucleotides: TGCAGTGCTAGCCCCGACAGACTAAACACTGAAGCTTTCTTT. Residues: CSASPDRLNTEAFF.

This clonotype was seen only a few times. The rearrangement links TRBV7-2 to TRBJ1-6, with D unresolved. V lost 0 bases and J lost 5, with 11 bases in between. CDR1 is SGHTA and CDR2 is FQGNSA in the germline V gene. This CDR3 is 16 amino acids long. CDR3 residues: CASSLAGQLNNSPLHF. CDR3 in DNA: TGTGCCAGCAGCTTAGCAGGGCAGCTTAATAATTCACCCCTCCACTTT.

V gene TRBV5-1 combines with J gene TRBJ2-2; 7 bases are shared with TRBD2. The CDR3 runs to 17 residues. CDR1 and CDR2 (germline): SGHRS, YFSETQ. V was clipped by 2 bases and J by 2 bases; unmatched bases: 9. CDR3 DNA: TGCGCCAGCAGCTTTGGGGGGGTTGCGGCAAACACCGGGGAGCTGTTTTTT. Its translation is CASSFGGVAANTGELFF.

This clonotype was found a few times. V usage is TRBV4-1 and J usage is TRBJ1-5; D is unresolved. Trimming pared 1 base from V and 0 bases from J, leaving 7 bases between. Germline CDR1 and CDR2: MGHRA and YSYEKL. The CDR3 contains 15 residues. As DNA, the CDR3 is TGCGCCAGCAGCCAAGTAGGACTTAGCAATCAGCCCCAGCATTTT. It codes for CASSQVGLSNQPQHF.

The chain is built from TRBV14 and TRBJ2-1; D is undetermined. Germline V lookup: CDR1 SGHDN, CDR2 FVKESK. The CDR3 has 14 amino acids. V shed 4 bases and J shed 4 bases, with 11 bases lying between them. CDR3 in amino acids: CASSRRASYNEQFF. The CDR3 DNA reads as TGTGCCAGCAGCCGACGGGCCTCATACAATGAGCAGTTCTTC.

The V and J genes are TRBV3-1 and TRBJ2-3; TRBD2 agrees at 7 bases. V was pared by 0 bases and J by 3 bases, with 3 bases of the junction left unmatched. This CDR3 contains 15 residues. Germline loops: CDR1 LGHDT, CDR2 YNNKEL (reference sequence). CDR3 residues: CASSQDTGGTDTQYF. CDR3 nucleotides: TGTGCCAGCAGCCAAGACACGGGGGGAACAGATACGCAGTATTTT.

The rearrangement uses TRBV30 and TRBJ2-1, with 8 nucleotides matching TRBD2. With V trimmed by 4 bases and J by 5 bases, 10 bases remained unmatched. Germline values: CDR1 GTSNPN, CDR2 SVGIG (reference sequence). The CDR3 loop spans 15 amino acids. CDR3 in DNA: TGTGCCTGGACCCTCCTAGCGGGCCCGAACAATGAGCAGTTCTTC. It translates to CAWTLLAGPNNEQFF. The entire variable domain, with the rest obtained from reference TRBV30 and TRBJ2-1, is as follows: SQTIHQWPATLVQPVGSPLSLECTVEGTSNPNLYWYRQAAGRGLQLLFYSVGIGQISSEVPQNLSASRPQDRQFILSSKKLLLSDSGFYLCAWTLLAGPNNEQFFGPGTRLTVL.

This sequence joins TRBV2 and TRBJ2-7; tentatively, D is TRBD1 or TRBD2 (5 bases each). There are 15 residues in the CDR3. Trimming took off 6 bases at V and 0 bases at J, with 15 bases between the two ends. The germline gives CDR1 SNHLY, CDR2 FYNNEI. The CDR3: CASRTGTANSYEQYF. In DNA form, the CDR3 reads TGTGCCAGCAGGACCGGGACCGCTAACTCCTACGAGCAGTACTTC.

The chain employs TRBV7-2 and TRBJ1-5, with a possible D match to TRBD1 (6 bases). Germline assignment: CDR1 SGHTA and CDR2 FQGNSA. The V and J ends lost 3 bases and 4 bases respectively, with 16 bases between them. This CDR3 is 16 amino acids long. CDR3 DNA: TGTGCCAGCAGCTTTTCGGGGGGCGTTGGGAATCAGCCCCAGCATTTT. Amino acid sequence: CASSFSGGVGNQPQHF.

This clonotype was seen a handful of times. The J gene is TRBJ2-3, the V gene TRBV5-1; maybe TRBD1 (6 bases). Trimming stripped 7 bases from V and 6 bases from J, with 15 bases between. CDR3 length: 13 residues. Germline lookup yields CDR1 SGHRS and CDR2 YFSETQ. Here the CDR3 DNA reads TGCGCCAGCTTATTAGGGGGTCCGGATACGCAGTATTTT. This sequence encodes CASLLGGPDTQYF.

This clonotype showed up just a few times. The rearrangement uses TRBV9 and TRBJ2-7; D not certain. CDR1 SGDLS and CDR2 YYNGEE come from the germline V gene. The V end was cut by 1 base, the J end by 2 bases, with 10 bases between. The CDR3 is 14 amino acids. This CDR3 is CASSVYDGPYEQYF. CDR3 nucleotide sequence: TGTGCCAGCAGCGTATACGACGGCCCCTACGAGCAGTACTTC.

This clonotype was found a few times. V and J are TRBV9 and TRBJ1-5; 9 nucleotides align to TRBD1. Germline lookup yields CDR1 SGDLS and CDR2 YYNGEE. This CDR3 is built from 16 residues. The ends lost 4 bases at V and 2 bases at J; junction bases unmatched: 7. The CDR3 here is CASSTGQGERNQPQHF. CDR3 nucleotide sequence: TGTGCCAGCAGCACGGGACAGGGAGAACGCAATCAGCCCCAGCATTTT.

This clonotype was recorded a few times. J is TRBJ2-2 and V is TRBV6-6, with TRBD2 matching 14 bases. V was clipped by 6 bases and J by 6 bases; unmatched bases: 3. The CDR3 runs to 15 residues. From germline, CDR1 is MNHNY and CDR2 SVGAGI (reference sequence). CDR3 DNA sequence: TGTGCCAGCAGCCCGACTAGCGGGGGGGCCGGGGAGCTGTTTTTT. Translating gives CASSPTSGGAGELFF.

Written as DNA, the CDR3 is TGTGCCAGCAGCCAATCGGGCCCCAAATACAATGAGCAGTTCTTC. Translation gives CASSQSGPKYNEQFF. The chain has TRBV4-2 and TRBJ2-1; D is unresolved. CDR3 length: 15 residues. Per germline, CDR1 LGHNA and CDR2 YNFKEQ. Trimming removed 2 bases at V and 4 bases at J, with 12 bases between.

This clonotype was seen only once. The chain is built from TRBV9 and TRBJ2-3; 8 bases align to TRBD2. Germline V gene data show CDR1 as SGDLS and CDR2 as YYNGEE. Losses at the gene ends were 2 bases for V and 2 bases for J; bases not matched to a gene: 7. The CDR3 contains 16 residues. The CDR3 sequence: CASSVGAGVTTDTQYF. DNA for the CDR3: TGTGCCAGCAGCGTCGGAGCGGGGGTGACCACAGATACGCAGTATTTT.

This chain links TRBV3-1 with TRBJ2-3; 10 bases are a match to TRBD2. V was clipped by 4 bases and J by 6 bases; unmatched bases: 7. The CDR3 has 15 amino acids. CDR1 is LGHDT and CDR2 is YNNKEL in the germline V gene (reference sequence). The CDR3 sequence is CASSRTAGGADTQYF. The CDR3 DNA reads TGTGCCAGCAGCCGGACAGCGGGGGGGGCGGATACGCAGTATTTT.

This clonotype appeared a few times. The V and J genes are TRBV5-5 and TRBJ2-3; the match to TRBD2 covers 11 bases. The ends lost 1 base at V and 1 base at J; junction bases unmatched: 11. The CDR3 spans 19 residues. Germline V gene lookup returns CDR1 SGHKS and CDR2 YYEKEE (reference sequence). This CDR3 reads CASSLNPGLAEAGTDTQYF. CDR3 bases: TGTGCCAGCAGCTTGAACCCGGGACTAGCGGAGGCGGGCACAGATACGCAGTATTTT.

The V call is TRBV20-1, the J call TRBJ2-1; D not certain. This CDR3 region has 16 residues. V gave up 0 bases and J gave up 5 bases, with 17 bases separating them. Germline CDR1 and CDR2: DFQATT and SNEGSKA (reference sequence). The CDR3 loop reads CSARDGRGHVNNEQFF. CDR3 DNA: TGCAGTGCTAGAGATGGTCGAGGTCACGTTAACAATGAGCAGTTCTTC.

This clonotype has a handful of counts. The chain couples TRBV3-1 to TRBJ1-1; D call uncertain. CDR1 LGHDT and CDR2 YNNKEL come from the germline V gene (reference sequence). The CDR3 contains 12 residues. V shed 1 base and J shed 7 bases, with 7 bases lying between them. CDR3 sequence reads: CASSQGTLEAFF. In nucleotides, the CDR3 is TGTGCCAGCAGCCAAGGGACCCTTGAAGCTTTCTTT.

This clonotype was detected once. The gene calls are TRBV20-1 and TRBJ2-3, with D possibly TRBD2 on 7 matching bases. CDR3 size: 15 residues. Per the germline V gene, CDR1 is DFQATT and CDR2 is SNEGSKA (reference sequence). V lost 3 bases and J 1 base, leaving 14 bases between the germline ends. CDR3 nucleotides: TGCAGTGCTAGGTGGGGGGGGCGAGGCACAGATACGCAGTATTTT. As protein: CSARWGGRGTDTQYF.